This T cell receptor (beta chain) was captured in a study of T cell responses to AZD1222 COVID-19 vaccine. Whole-study findings and limits: With dominance at 160-218 and 743-854, vaccine-associated CD4 TCRs spanned spike. Just 5 to 7 AZD1222 recipients tested seropositive at baseline. Among the donors, most were white British and more were female, and clonal diversity was possibly underestimated. Spike-specific TCR breadth and depth rose after two AZD1222 doses.

Sequencing used immunoSEQ multiplex PCR; TCRdb keeps in-frame clones, though not all of them. The sample records over 100,000 clones, around nine tenths being singletons. As regards this clone: Its antigen is not known.

Sequences were derived from peripheral blood, sampled on day 0 of AZD1222 vaccination. The sequence derives from an adult in good health.

The CDR3 nucleotides read TGCGCCAGCAGTGAGTCGGAGTTTGGACAGGGGAGCTCCGAGCAGTACTTC. Protein: CASSESEFGQGSSEQYF. The chain combines TRBV10-2 with TRBJ2-7, with TRBD1 identical over 9 bases. Germline loops: CDR1 WSHSY, CDR2 SAAADI. Germline trimming cut 0 bases from V and 6 bases from J; bases unmatched to any gene: 12. This CDR3 is 17 amino acids long.